These T cell receptor beta chains were read from a single sample in a study of Ad26.COV2.S vaccination and SARS-CoV-2 variants. Libraries were prepared by immunoSEQ multiplex PCR; TCRdb keeps only in-frame clonotypes and omits some of them. The sample lists roughly 330,000 clones, 85% to 90% occurring once. This specimen was peripheral blood, taken in a trial of Ad26.COV2.S vaccine versus placebo. These receptors were obtained from a person between 18 and 60 years old who received the Ad26.COV2.S COVID-19 vaccine or a placebo. CDR3s include the opening cysteine and the closing phenylalanine or tryptophan. Fields, in order: clone size, D gene, J gene, V gene, CDR3 protein, CDR3 DNA. D genes are given only for firm matches. Not all rows give a size; the values are once, few, many and, for expanded clones, a class.

- TRBD2 TRBJ2-1 TRBV5-6 CASSSLAGGRVYEQFF TGTGCCAGCAGCTCCCTGGCGGGGGGCAGGGTCTATGAGCAGTTCTTC
- - TRBJ1-1 TRBV27 CASSPQGATEAFF TGTGCCAGCAGCCCCCAGGGTGCCACTGAAGCTTTCTTT
- - TRBJ1-2 TRBV6-4 CASSDSKGYGYTF TGTGCCAGCAGTGACTCGAAGGGCTATGGCTACACCTTC
- TRBD2 TRBJ2-1 TRBV3-1/TRBV3-2 CASSLSGAFILAGAPNEQFF TGTGCCAGCAGCCTATCGGGGGCCTTCATTCTAGCGGGGGCCCCCAATGAGCAGTTCTTC
once - TRBJ2-1 TRBV9 CASSVVQLSYNEQFF TGTGCCAGCAGCGTAGTCCAGCTTTCCTACAATGAGCAGTTCTTC
once TRBD1 TRBJ1-2 TRBV19 CASSLQGGFYGYTF TGTGCCAGTAGTCTGCAGGGGGGCTTCTATGGCTACACCTTC
- - TRBJ1-6 TRBV27 CAAQRSYNSPLHF TGTGCCGCCCAGAGGTCCTATAATTCACCCCTCCACTTT
- - TRBJ1-1 TRBV10-3 CAIKDEGNTEAFF TGTGCCATCAAGGACGAGGGAAACACTGAAGCTTTCTTT
- TRBD2 TRBJ2-3 TRBV10-1 CASSEEPSGVDTQYF TGCGCCAGCAGTGAGGAGCCTAGCGGGGTAGATACGCAGTATTTT
- TRBD1 TRBJ1-1 TRBV10-3 CASARGQNTEAFF TGTGCCTCCGCCAGGGGGCAGAACACTGAAGCTTTCTTT
- - TRBJ1-1 TRBV29-1 CSVARDTYTEAFF TGCAGCGTTGCCCGGGACACCTACACTGAAGCTTTCTTT
- TRBD1 TRBJ1-2 TRBV7-6 CASSRGQGNYGYTF TGTGCCAGCAGCCGAGGACAGGGGAACTATGGCTACACCTTC
- TRBD1 TRBJ1-1 TRBV29-1 CSVATGGETEAFF TGCAGCGTCGCAACAGGGGGCGAAACTGAAGCTTTCTTT
- - TRBJ2-3 TRBV5-1 CASSPGRSTDTQYF TGCGCCAGCAGCCCGGGACGGAGCACAGATACGCAGTATTTT
- - TRBJ2-1 TRBV5-1 CASSFGRDHHNEQFF TGCGCCAGCAGCTTCGGCAGGGACCACCACAATGAGCAGTTCTTC
- TRBD1 TRBJ1-2 TRBV3-1/TRBV3-2 CASSQDLAGGVYGYTF TGTGCCAGCAGCCAAGATCTTGCAGGGGGCGTCTATGGCTACACCTTC
- - TRBJ1-1 TRBV4-1 CASSSFGRPLGTEAFF TGCGCCAGCAGCTCTTTTGGCAGGCCTCTTGGGACTGAAGCTTTCTTT
once - TRBJ2-7 TRBV19 CASSPRDGPYEQYF TGTGCCAGTAGCCCCCGGGACGGCCCCTACGAGCAGTACTTC
few - TRBJ2-7 TRBV7-9 CASSPDSLVYEQYF TGTGCCAGCAGCCCTGACAGTCTGGTTTACGAGCAGTACTTC
- - TRBJ2-1 TRBV7-2 CASSAQEYNEQFF TGTGCCAGCAGCGCGCAAGAGTACAATGAGCAGTTCTTC
- - TRBJ1-3 TRBV18 CASSPSRNSGNTIYF TGTGCCAGCTCCCCATCCCGGAACTCTGGAAACACCATATATTTT
- - TRBJ1-4 TRBV18 CASSAAKGLTEKLFF TGTGCCAGCTCTGCCGCGAAGGGGCTGACTGAAAAACTGTTTTTT
- - TRBJ2-1 TRBV27 CASSLLAPYNEQFF TGTGCCAGCAGTTTGCTAGCGCCCTACAATGAGCAGTTCTTC
- TRBD2 TRBJ2-2 TRBV5-5 CASSPLAGPNTGELFF TGTGCCAGCAGCCCTCTAGCGGGACCGAACACCGGGGAGCTGTTTTTT
- - TRBJ1-2 TRBV7-9 CASSLLSTLDGYTF TGTGCCAGCAGCTTGCTCAGTACCCTCGATGGCTACACCTTC
- TRBD2 TRBJ2-1 TRBV19 CASSIGAGGNEQFF TGTGCCAGTAGTATAGGCGCGGGGGGCAATGAGCAGTTCTTC
- - TRBJ1-5 TRBV9 CASSGGAGQPQHF TGTGCCAGCAGCGGAGGGGCGGGACAGCCCCAGCATTTT
few - TRBJ1-2 TRBV7-9 CASSLSGTRLLNYGYTF TGTGCCAGCAGCTTGTCGGGGACTAGACTACTTAACTATGGCTACACCTTC
- - TRBJ2-5 TRBV7-6 CASTQGGFETQYF TGTGCCAGCACCCAAGGGGGTTTTGAGACCCAGTACTTC
- - TRBJ2-1 TRBV24-1 CATSDGTLSSYNEQFF TGTGCCACCAGTGATGGGACTCTGAGCTCCTACAATGAGCAGTTCTTC
- TRBD1 TRBJ2-2 TRBV7-9 CASRLDRESGELFF TGTGCCAGCAGGCTCGACAGGGAGTCCGGGGAGCTGTTTTTT